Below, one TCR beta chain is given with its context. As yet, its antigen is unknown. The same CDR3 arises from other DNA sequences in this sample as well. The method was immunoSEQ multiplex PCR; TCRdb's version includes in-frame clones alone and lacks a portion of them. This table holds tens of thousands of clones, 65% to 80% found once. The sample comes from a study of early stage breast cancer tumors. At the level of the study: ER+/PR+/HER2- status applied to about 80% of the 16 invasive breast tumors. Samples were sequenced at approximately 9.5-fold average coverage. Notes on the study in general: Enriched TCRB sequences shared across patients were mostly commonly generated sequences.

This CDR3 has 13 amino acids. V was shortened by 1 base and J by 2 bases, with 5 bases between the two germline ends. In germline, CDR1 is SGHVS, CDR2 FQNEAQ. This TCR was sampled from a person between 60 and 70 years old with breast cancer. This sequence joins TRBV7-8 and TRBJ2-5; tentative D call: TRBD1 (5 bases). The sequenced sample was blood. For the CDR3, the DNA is TGTGCCAGCAGCTTAGACAGGCAAGAGACCCAGTACTTC. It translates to CASSLDRQETQYF.